This T cell receptor beta chain originates from a study of blood T cell repertoires in COVID-19. Study overall: COVID-19 samples from acute and convalescent phases originated in the United States, Italy and Spain. T cells, B-cell-depleted T cells, or PBMCs provided the cDNA or gDNA that served as material.

This clone was counted once. Only in-frame clones appear in the TCRdb table, and some are missing; sequencing was by immunoSEQ multiplex PCR. The table lists 150,000 or so clones, roughly 84% of them singletons, with almost 6% in the top ten. This CDR3 spans 15 amino acids. V lost 2 bases and J lost 0; bases outside the gene matches: 1. The V gene's germline CDR1 is ENHRY and CDR2 SYGVKD. The genes are TRBV10-3 and TRBJ1-5; TRBD1 matches 7 bases. The receptor was isolated from a woman aged 50 to 65 who had been exposed to COVID-19. Sequenced: PBMCs or T cells enriched from blood (not recorded which). The CDR3 region is CAISEQGGSNQPQHF. The CDR3 nucleotides read TGTGCCATCAGTGAGCAGGGGGGTAGCAATCAGCCCCAGCATTTT.